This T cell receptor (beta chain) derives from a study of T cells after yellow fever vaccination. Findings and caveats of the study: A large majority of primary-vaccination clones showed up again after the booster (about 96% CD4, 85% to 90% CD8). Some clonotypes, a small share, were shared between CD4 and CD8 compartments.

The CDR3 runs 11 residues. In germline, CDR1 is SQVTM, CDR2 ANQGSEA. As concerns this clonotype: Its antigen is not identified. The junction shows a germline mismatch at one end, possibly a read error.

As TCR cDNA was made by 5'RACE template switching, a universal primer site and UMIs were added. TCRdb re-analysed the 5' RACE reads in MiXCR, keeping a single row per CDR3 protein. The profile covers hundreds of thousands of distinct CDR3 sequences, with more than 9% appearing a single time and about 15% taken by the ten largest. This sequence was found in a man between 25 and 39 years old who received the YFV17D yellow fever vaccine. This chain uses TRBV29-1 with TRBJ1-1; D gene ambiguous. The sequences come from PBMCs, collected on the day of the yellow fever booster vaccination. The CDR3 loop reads CSVQENTEAFF. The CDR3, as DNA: TGCAGCGTTCAAGAGAACACTGAAGCTTTCTTT.